This TCR beta chain was sequenced in a study of blood T cell repertoires in COVID-19. For the study at large: The origin of the acute and convalescent COVID-19 samples was the United States, Italy and Spain.

Profiling relied on immunoSEQ multiplex PCR, and the TCRdb table lists in-frame clones only, not all of them. The sample lists roughly 110,000 clones; 71% were seen once. In this sample, this clone turned up a few times. V shed 5 bases and J 8 bases; nucleotides not matched to a gene: 5. The CDR3 is 13 residues long. What was sequenced was peripheral blood. This clonotype originated in a human donor with acute or convalescent COVID-19. The donor label of this sample is uncertain. The chain carries TRBV12-3 or TRBV12-4 and TRBJ2-2; 7 bases are shared with TRBD1. The CDR3 spells CASSQQGPGELFF. CDR3 DNA sequence: TGTGCCAGCAGTCAACAGGGGCCTGGGGAGCTGTTTTTT.